One T cell receptor (beta chain) is described in this entry. Its target is not known. The V end was cut by 4 bases, the J end by 5 bases, with 17 bases between. The CDR3 runs to 15 residues. Germline V gives CDR1 LGHNA, CDR2 YSLEER. The data derive from a study of blood T cells in healthy people across ages. General study findings and limits: When set beside aged donors, long-lived donors presented more naive CD4+ cells and higher diversity. PBMC samples, being unsorted, prevented any conclusive comparison of naive and antigen-experienced cells.

Combining a sample-barcoded 5' primer with a J-beta primer mix, a second PCR ran for roughly 7 to 12 cycles. Tagging of each cDNA molecule was performed by a template-switch adaptor with 12 random nucleotides. TCRdb redid the calling of the 5' RACE reads with MiXCR, one entry per CDR3 protein. The table lists about 690,000 distinct CDR3 sequences, over 40% of them singletons. Input material: blood. This sequence joins TRBV4-3 and TRBJ1-2; the D gene is possibly TRBD1 (5 bases). The clonotype comes from a man at least 80 years old in good health. The CDR3: CASSPYSGGVYGYTF. The CDR3 coding sequence is TGCGCCAGCAGCCCGTACAGTGGGGGGGTTTATGGCTACACCTTC.